Shown below are 30 T cell receptor beta chains from a single sample sequenced in a study of cytomegalovirus exposure and HLA in healthy donors. The PCR was carried out with 60 Vbeta primers and 13 Jbeta primers. Data came from immunoSEQ multiplex PCR; TCRdb stores just in-frame clones and leaves some out. The table includes around 120,000 clones, approximately 81% detected once. Sequenced: PBMCs. The receptors shown here come from a man aged 18 to 30 in good health and CMV-seronegative.

The chain uses TRBV29-1 and TRBJ1-1, with D hard to call. Trimming removed 6 bases at V and 4 bases at J, with 9 bases between. Germline-derived CDR1 and CDR2 are SQVTM and ANQGSEA. This CDR3 contains 11 residues. CDR3 nucleotides: TGCAGCGTCCGGGGAAGCACTGAAGCTTTCTTT. Translation gives CSVRGSTEAFF.

The CDR3 DNA reads as TGTGCCAGCAGCCCGCCGGGACTAGAATGGGCGGATACGCAGTATTTT. Amino acids: CASSPPGLEWADTQYF. V is TRBV7-9 and J is TRBJ2-3; 8 nucleotides line up with TRBD2. With 5 bases clipped from V and 6 bases from J, the junction kept 13 bases outside the gene matches. From germline, CDR1 is SEHNR and CDR2 FQNEAQ (reference sequence). The CDR3 sequence is 16 residues long.

This clone is a singleton in its sample. J is TRBJ1-2 and V is TRBV27; TRBD1 is a possible D gene (5 bases). This CDR3 has 15 residues. V lost 5 bases and J lost 3, with 16 bases in between. Per the germline V gene, CDR1 is MNHEY and CDR2 is SMNVEV (reference sequence). The CDR3 protein is CASSNSGNIYYGYTF. CDR3 in DNA: TGTGCCAGCAGTAACTCAGGGAATATTTACTATGGCTACACCTTC.

V is TRBV10-3 and J is TRBJ2-1; 10 bases map to TRBD2. Unmatched junction bases numbered 12, after V lost 7 bases and J lost 6 bases. This CDR3 has 16 residues. CDR1 is ENHRY, CDR2 SYGVKD, per germline. The DNA of the CDR3 is TGTGCCATCACTGGACTAGCGGATTCGTTATTCAATGAGCAGTTCTTC. Amino acid sequence: CAITGLADSLFNEQFF.

CDR3 DNA: TGTGCCAGCAGCCCGGACAGGGTATCTCCTGTCAATTCACCCCTCCACTTT. Its protein is CASSPDRVSPVNSPLHF. V gene TRBV28 combines with J gene TRBJ1-6, with 8 bases identical to TRBD1. After removal of 6 bases from V and 7 bases from J, the junction contained 14 bases not matched to a gene. The CDR3 is made up of 17 amino acids. Looked up from germline, CDR1 is MDHEN and CDR2 is SYDVKM.

The genes are TRBV11-2 and TRBJ2-3; 15 nucleotides line up with TRBD2. V dropped 4 bases and J dropped 5; count of bases not matched to a gene: 4. The CDR3 has 16 residues. Germline loops: CDR1 SGHAT, CDR2 FQNNGV. The CDR3 sequence is CASSWGLAGGLDTQYF. The CDR3 nucleotides read TGTGCCAGCAGCTGGGGACTAGCGGGGGGCCTAGATACGCAGTATTTT.

The genes are TRBV15 and TRBJ1-6; 8 nucleotides agree with TRBD1. Germline assignment: CDR1 LNHNV and CDR2 YYDKDF (reference sequence). The CDR3 covers 14 residues. The V gene end was trimmed by 4 bases and the J gene end by 8 bases; junction bases not matched to a gene: 4. In DNA, the CDR3 is TGTGCCACCAGCACTATACAGGGGGATTCACCCCTCCACTTT. Amino acid sequence: CATSTIQGDSPLHF.

The chain recombines TRBV7-8 with TRBJ2-1, with 8 bases aligning to TRBD2. This CDR3 is 21 amino acids long. Trimming removed 5 bases from V and 1 base from J; junction bases left unmatched: 22. CDR1 and CDR2 from the germline V gene are SGHVS and FQNEAQ. The CDR3 reads CASSVSGGVLGLTFSYNEQFF. In DNA, the CDR3 is TGTGCCAGCAGCGTATCCGGGGGGGTACTTGGGCTGACTTTTTCCTACAATGAGCAGTTCTTC.

The chain carries TRBV19 and TRBJ2-1; possible D gene TRBD2, 5 bases. Trimming took off 3 bases at V and 9 bases at J, with 9 bases between the two ends. Germline V CDR1 and CDR2: LNHDA, SQIVND (reference sequence). This CDR3 has 12 amino acids. CDR3 sequence reads: CASSIKRAEQFF. CDR3 DNA sequence: TGTGCCAGTAGTATTAAGAGGGCTGAGCAGTTCTTC. Complete variable domain (other parts from reference TRBV19 and TRBJ2-1): DGGITQSPKYLFRKEGQNVTLSCEQNLNHDAMYWYRQDPGQGLRLIYYSQIVNDFQKGDIAEGYSVSREKKESFPLTVTSAQKNPTAFYLCASSIKRAEQFFGPGTRLTVL.

The chain links TRBV11-3 to TRBJ2-7; TRBD1 agrees at 11 bases. Unmatched junction bases numbered 4, after V lost 2 bases and J lost 4 bases. Germline CDR1 reads SGHNT; CDR2 reads YENEEA. The CDR3 runs 15 residues. CDR3 loop: CASSLRTGGEYEQYF. CDR3 DNA sequence: TGTGCCAGCAGCTTAAGGACAGGGGGCGAATACGAGCAGTACTTC.

This clone has just a few counts. The chain recombines TRBV2 with TRBJ1-5; D not certain. Germline loops: CDR1 SNHLY, CDR2 FYNNEI. Trimming shortened V by 6 bases and J by 3 bases, and 12 bases separated the two germline ends. The CDR3 is made up of 14 amino acids. CDR3 coding DNA: TGTGCCAGCAGCCCGCCCGGGTACAATCAGCCCCAGCATTTT. This sequence encodes CASSPPGYNQPQHF.

This clone was counted a single time. This rearrangement joins TRBV19 to TRBJ2-3, with TRBD1 matching 9 bases. CDR1 is LNHDA and CDR2 is SQIVND in the germline V gene (reference sequence). Trimming cost V 2 bases and J 1 base; bases outside gene matches: 4. This CDR3 spans 16 amino acids. CDR3 protein: CASSIQTGGGTDTQYF. The CDR3 region has the DNA TGTGCCAGTAGTATACAGACAGGGGGAGGCACAGATACGCAGTATTTT.

The sample holds one count of this clone. The V and J genes are TRBV27 and TRBJ2-1, with D unresolved. CDR1 and CDR2 from the germline V gene are MNHEY and SMNVEV (reference sequence). V lost 8 bases and J 1 base, leaving 9 bases between the germline ends. The CDR3 is made up of 13 amino acids. CDR3 sequence reads: CASSSRSYNEQFF. CDR3 DNA sequence: TGTGCCAGCTCATCTAGGTCCTACAATGAGCAGTTCTTC.

This chain's CDR3 is CASSNGLAPSYNEQFF. For the CDR3, the DNA is TGTGCCAGCAGCAACGGACTAGCGCCCTCCTACAATGAGCAGTTCTTC. The chain couples TRBV21-1 to TRBJ2-1; the table's D call TRBD2 went unverified against the DNA. TRBV21-1 is a pseudogene. The CDR3 extends over 16 amino acids.

This clone has just one count. V gene TRBV29-1 combines with J gene TRBJ2-2; D possibly corresponds to TRBD2 (5 bases). V was cut by 3 bases and J by 1 base, with 21 bases left in between. Per the germline V gene, CDR1 is SQVTM and CDR2 is ANQGSEA. This CDR3 is built from 18 residues. The CDR3 nucleotides are TGCAGCGTTGAGGGAGTCCTAGTTCCCGAACTGAACACCGGGGAGCTGTTTTTT. This encodes CSVEGVLVPELNTGELFF.

This rearrangement joins TRBV4-1 to TRBJ2-1, with D tentatively TRBD1 (6 bases). V lost 0 bases and J 3 bases, leaving 9 bases between the germline ends. The CDR3 runs 15 residues. Looked up from germline, CDR1 is MGHRA and CDR2 is YSYEKL. The CDR3 region has the DNA TGCGCCAGCAGCCAAGACAGGGGATACTACAATGAGCAGTTCTTC. This sequence encodes CASSQDRGYYNEQFF.

This clone appeared once. The CDR3 coding sequence is TGCGCCAGCAGCTTGGGACAGGGCGGTGAGCAGTTCTTC. It encodes CASSLGQGGEQFF. The chain recombines TRBV5-1 with TRBJ2-1; 7 nucleotides match TRBD1. V dropped 0 bases and J dropped 9; count of bases not matched to a gene: 3. Germline V gene data show CDR1 as SGHRS and CDR2 as YFSETQ. CDR3 length: 13 residues.

The chain recombines TRBV9 with TRBJ1-2; no reliable D call. The V and J ends lost 4 bases and 4 bases respectively, with 14 bases between them. Germline CDR1 is SGDLS and CDR2 is YYNGEE. The CDR3 spans 14 residues. For the CDR3, the DNA is TGTGCCAGCAGCTCTAGGACGGGAGCCTATGGCTACACCTTC. It yields the protein CASSSRTGAYGYTF.

The rearrangement joins TRBV7-6 to TRBJ2-7, with D tentatively TRBD2 (5 bases). The CDR3 has 11 residues. Germline assignment: CDR1 SGHVS and CDR2 FNYEAQ. CDR3 in amino acids: CAAGESYEQYF. The DNA of the CDR3 is TGTGCGGCCGGGGAATCCTACGAGCAGTACTTC. The full variable domain, completed using reference TRBV7-6 and TRBJ2-7, is GAGVSQSPRYKVTKRGQDVALRCDPISGHVSLYWYRQALGQGPEFLTYFNYEAQQDKSGLPNDRFSAERPEGSISTLTIQRTEQRDSAMYRCAAGESYEQYFGPGTRLTVT.

J is TRBJ1-5 and V is TRBV19, with D hard to call. The CDR3 extends over 12 amino acids. The germline V and J ends were trimmed by 7 bases and 4 bases, with 8 bases remaining between them. From germline, CDR1 is LNHDA and CDR2 SQIVND (reference sequence). DNA for the CDR3: TGTGCCAGTATCGGCGGGAATCAGCCCCAGCATTTT. It translates to CASIGGNQPQHF.

This chain joins TRBV5-1 and TRBJ2-3; D is undetermined. V lost 4 bases and J 4 bases, leaving 10 bases between the germline ends. The CDR3 sequence is 13 residues long. Per germline, CDR1 SGHRS and CDR2 YFSETQ. This chain's CDR3 is CASSPYTADTQYF. CDR3 DNA: TGCGCCAGCAGCCCCTACACAGCAGATACGCAGTATTTT.

V is TRBV19 and J is TRBJ1-4; D gene unclear. V shed 4 bases and J shed 5 bases, with 11 bases lying between them. The CDR3 spans 14 residues. CDR1 and CDR2 from the germline V gene are LNHDA and SQIVND (reference sequence). The CDR3 sequence is CASSTLLENEKLFF. The CDR3 bases are TGTGCCAGTAGTACCCTTTTAGAAAATGAAAAACTGTTTTTT.

This clone was recorded only once. The chain recombines TRBV10-3 with TRBJ2-7, with 10 bases identical to TRBD1. This CDR3 has 17 amino acids. The trim removed 6 bases at V and 6 bases at J, leaving 17 bases unmatched. CDR1 ENHRY and CDR2 SYGVKD come from the germline V gene. The CDR3 loop reads CAISSRSPATGGAEQYF. DNA of the CDR3: TGTGCCATCAGCTCGAGATCACCTGCGACAGGGGGCGCCGAGCAGTACTTC.

This clone has only a few counts. The V and J genes are TRBV9 and TRBJ2-1, with 10 bases lining up with TRBD2. The germline V gene encodes CDR1 SGDLS and CDR2 YYNGEE. The CDR3 is made up of 15 amino acids. After removal of 0 bases from V and 6 bases from J, the junction contained 3 bases not matched to a gene. This CDR3 is CASSVVASGGNEQFF. In nucleotides, the CDR3 is TGTGCCAGCAGCGTAGTGGCTAGCGGGGGCAATGAGCAGTTCTTC.

This clone has just a few counts. The rearrangement uses TRBV4-1 and TRBJ1-4, with a possible D match to TRBD1 (5 bases). This CDR3 has 16 amino acids. Germline-derived CDR1 and CDR2 are MGHRA and YSYEKL. The V and J ends lost 1 base and 8 bases respectively, with 17 bases between them. Written as DNA, the CDR3 is TGCGCCAGCAGCCAAGTAGGGGTCTCCCTTACGGAAAAACTGTTTTTT. It is translated as CASSQVGVSLTEKLFF.

The chain recombines TRBV5-4 with TRBJ2-1, with 8 bases matching TRBD1. Per the germline V gene, CDR1 is SGHNT and CDR2 is YYREEE (reference sequence). V gave up 2 bases and J gave up 1 base; unmatched junction bases: 2. The CDR3 contains 15 residues. DNA for the CDR3: TGTGCCAGCAGCTTTAACAGGGGGTCCTACAATGAGCAGTTCTTC. Amino acids: CASSFNRGSYNEQFF.

This sequence joins TRBV27 and TRBJ1-3; unclear D gene. This CDR3 has 14 residues. Trimming shortened V by 4 bases and J by 5 bases, and 12 bases separated the two germline ends. Germline CDR1 reads MNHEY; CDR2 reads SMNVEV (reference sequence). The CDR3 DNA sequence: TGTGCCAGCAGTTCAGGTATTGGCAGAAACACCATATATTTT. Its translation: CASSSGIGRNTIYF.

The chain links TRBV5-1 to TRBJ2-5; 7 bases are shared with TRBD2. This CDR3 comprises 15 residues. Unmatched junction bases numbered 11, after V lost 5 bases and J lost 4 bases. Looked up from germline, CDR1 is SGHRS and CDR2 is YFSETQ. DNA of the CDR3: TGCGCCAGCAGGGCCTCCTTAACGGGGGGAGAGACCCAGTACTTC. Encoded protein: CASRASLTGGETQYF.

The chain is built from TRBV4-3 and TRBJ2-7; TRBD2 matches at 11 bases. From germline, CDR1 is LGHNA and CDR2 YSLEER. The CDR3 length is 15 residues. V shed 1 base and J 2 bases; nucleotides not matched to a gene: 1. The CDR3 protein is CASSQGLAGPYEQYF. The CDR3, as DNA: TGCGCCAGCAGCCAAGGACTAGCGGGGCCCTACGAGCAGTACTTC.

This chain connects TRBV19 to TRBJ2-5; weak D call: TRBD2 (7 bases). The CDR3 is made up of 15 amino acids. Trimming removed 4 bases at V and 4 bases at J, with 16 bases between. CDR1 and CDR2 (germline): LNHDA, SQIVND (reference sequence). The CDR3 nucleotides are TGTGCCAGTAGTACCCCCTTAGGGGGGGCAGAGACCCAGTACTTC. Its translation: CASSTPLGGAETQYF.